This TCR beta chain was profiled in a study of T cells in Graves' hyperthyroidism and ophthalmopathy. Out of 8.5 to 10 ml of fresh peripheral blood came the PBMCs. V was shortened by 5 bases and J by 0 bases, with 14 bases between the two germline ends. The CDR3 has 17 residues. Germline V gives CDR1 SGHTA, CDR2 FQGNSA. Amplified regions were TCR beta CDR3 sequences from RNA transcripts. The HTBI primer set served for first-round RT-PCR of the TCR CDR3. TCRdb independently ran MiXCR on the multiplex PCR reads; one entry per CDR3 protein. This table holds roughly 840,000 distinct CDR3 sequences, about two fifths found once.

Sequenced input: blood. The sequence derives from a man in his late teens or twenties with Graves' hyperthyroidism. The chain has TRBV7-2 and TRBJ1-6; possibly TRBD1 for D (5 bases). The CDR3 is CASSERQPSSYNSPLHF. The CDR3 bases are TGTGCCAGCAGCGAACGACAGCCTAGCTCCTATAATTCACCCCTCCACTTT.